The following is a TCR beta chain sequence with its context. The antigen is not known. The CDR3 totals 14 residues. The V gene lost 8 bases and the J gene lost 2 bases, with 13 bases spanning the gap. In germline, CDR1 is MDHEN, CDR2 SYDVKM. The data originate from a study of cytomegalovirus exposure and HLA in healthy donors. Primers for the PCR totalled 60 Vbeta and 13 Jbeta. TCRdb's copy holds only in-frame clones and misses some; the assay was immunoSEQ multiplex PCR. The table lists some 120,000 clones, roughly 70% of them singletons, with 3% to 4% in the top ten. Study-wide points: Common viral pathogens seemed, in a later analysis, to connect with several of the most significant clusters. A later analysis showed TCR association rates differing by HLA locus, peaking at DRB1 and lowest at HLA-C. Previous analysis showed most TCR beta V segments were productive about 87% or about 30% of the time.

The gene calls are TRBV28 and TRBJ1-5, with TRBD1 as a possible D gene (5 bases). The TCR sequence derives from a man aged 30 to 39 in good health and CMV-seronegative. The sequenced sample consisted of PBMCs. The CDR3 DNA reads TGTGCCAGCGGGACGGGGGGGGGCAATCAGCCCCAGCATTTT. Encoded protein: CASGTGGGNQPQHF.